These T cell receptor beta chains were read from a single sample in a study of blood T cell repertoires in COVID-19. The method was immunoSEQ multiplex PCR; TCRdb's version includes in-frame clones alone and lacks a portion of them. The table shows about 300,000 clones, with about 85% occurring only once. The source material was PBMCs or T cells enriched from blood (not recorded which). These receptors originate from a woman in her 30s who had been exposed to COVID-19. Both conserved end residues are trimmed from each CDR3. D genes are given only for firm matches. Size values are once, few and many counts, or a class for expanded clones, and some rows have none.

>TRBV9|TRBD1|.
ASSASGTGVGAGELF
>TRBV7-3|.|.
ASSPNGDTQY
>TRBV28|TRBD1|.
ASSQDRGLNEQF
>TRBV28|.|.
ASYRTGTLFNQPQH
>TRBV7-2|TRBD1|.
ASSDSGTGGDYGYT
>TRBV15|.|.
ATSLDRLGRGGYT
>TRBV3-1/TRBV3-2|TRBD1|.
ASSTGTGGGYT
>TRBV4-1|.|.
ASSQDGRLGDYGYT
>TRBV9|.|.
ASSVSGSPDEQF
>TRBV2|TRBD1|.
ASSPGQGFSYEQY
>TRBV5-4|TRBD2|.
ASRLTSGGETQY
>TRBV5-1|TRBD2|.
ASSPLTSASYNEQF
>TRBV5-4|TRBD1|.
ASSLGQGASYEQY
>TRBV5-6|TRBD1|many
ASSLGTGSETQY